This is a list of T cell receptor beta chains from one sample in a study of blood T cell repertoires in COVID-19. The method was immunoSEQ multiplex PCR; TCRdb's version includes in-frame clones alone and lacks a portion of them. The sample has about 210,000 clones, 81% seen once. Sequencing was carried out using PBMCs or T cells enriched from blood (not recorded which). All receptors derive from a woman between 45 and 65 years old with acute COVID-19. Both conserved end residues are part of each CDR3. Each record gives: V gene, J gene, clone size, D gene, CDR3 protein, CDR3 DNA. A D gene is named only where the DNA matches it firmly. Rows may omit the clone size; those that give it use once, few, many or a size class.

TRBV7-2,TRBJ2-1,NA,TRBD2,CASSFTSGGYNEQFF,TGTGCCAGCAGCTTTACTAGCGGGGGTTACAATGAGCAGTTCTTC
TRBV13,TRBJ1-1,NA,TRBD1,CASSFRQGNTEAFF,TGTGCCAGCAGCTTCCGACAGGGGAACACTGAAGCTTTCTTT
TRBV18,TRBJ1-1,NA,NA,CASSLTGLNTEAFF,TGTGCCAGCTCACTAACAGGCTTGAACACTGAAGCTTTCTTT
TRBV28,TRBJ2-3,NA,TRBD2,CASRGSGSRGTQYF,TGTGCCAGCAGGGGTAGCGGGAGTAGGGGTACGCAGTATTTT
TRBV28,TRBJ1-2,NA,NA,CASSLSTEYGYTF,TGTGCCAGCAGTTTATCCACGGAGTATGGCTACACCTTC
TRBV7-8,TRBJ1-1,NA,NA,CASSLLQLNTEAFF,TGTGCCAGCAGCTTATTACAGTTGAACACTGAAGCTTTCTTT
TRBV5-1,TRBJ2-5,NA,TRBD2,CASSSGLAGGGQETQYF,TGCGCCAGCAGCTCGGGACTAGCGGGAGGAGGGCAAGAGACCCAGTACTTC
TRBV28,TRBJ2-7,NA,NA,CASSTRASLEEQYF,TGTGCCAGCAGTACCCGCGCCTCACTTGAGGAGCAGTACTTC
TRBV15,TRBJ1-3,NA,NA,CATSRDQIDSGNTIYF,TGTGCCACCAGCAGAGACCAAATAGACTCTGGAAACACCATATATTTT
TRBV10-3,TRBJ1-2,NA,TRBD1,CASLAGQGNYGYTF,TGTGCCAGCCTGGCTGGACAGGGAAACTATGGCTACACCTTC
TRBV2,TRBJ2-5,NA,NA,CASSSSVNQETQYF,TGTGCCAGCAGCAGTAGCGTGAACCAAGAGACCCAGTACTTC
TRBV6-1,TRBJ2-1,NA,NA,CASSEGAGRHNEQFF,TGTGCCAGCAGTGAAGGTGCAGGGAGGCACAATGAGCAGTTCTTC
TRBV28,TRBJ2-7,NA,TRBD2,CASSPRLAGSYEQYF,TGTGCCAGCAGTCCACGACTAGCGGGATCCTACGAGCAGTACTTC
TRBV7-2,TRBJ2-7,NA,NA,CASSLSGSLSYEQYF,TGTGCCAGCAGCTTAAGTGGGAGTCTCTCCTACGAGCAGTACTTC
TRBV5-1,TRBJ2-7,NA,TRBD1,CASSLPLGNRGEQYF,TGCGCCAGCAGCTTGCCCCTAGGTAACAGGGGCGAGCAGTACTTC
TRBV5-6,TRBJ1-3,NA,NA,CASSLVVQGTGNTIYF,TGTGCCAGCAGCTTGGTCGTCCAGGGGACTGGAAACACCATATATTTT
TRBV6-6,TRBJ2-1,NA,TRBD2,CASTARLAGNNEQFF,TGTGCCAGCACCGCCAGACTAGCGGGGAACAATGAGCAGTTCTTC
TRBV27,TRBJ2-3,NA,NA,CASSWADTQYF,TGTGCCAGCAGTTGGGCGGATACGCAGTATTTT
TRBV10-3,TRBJ2-5,few,NA,CAISPGTPQETQYF,TGTGCCATCAGTCCCGGGACACCTCAAGAGACCCAGTACTTC
TRBV7-9,TRBJ2-7,few,NA,CASRSEGVTYEQYF,TGTGCCAGCCGGAGTGAGGGCGTTACCTACGAGCAGTACTTC
TRBV20-1,TRBJ2-3,NA,NA,CSARLADTQYF,TGCAGTGCTAGACTAGCAGATACGCAGTATTTT
TRBV4-1,TRBJ1-5,NA,NA,CASSQITQGHQPQHF,TGCGCCAGCAGCCAAATCACACAGGGACATCAGCCCCAGCATTTT
TRBV30,TRBJ2-4,NA,NA,CAWSGNIQYF,TGTGCCTGGAGCGGGAACATTCAGTACTTC
TRBV14,TRBJ1-6,NA,NA,CASSGQGTVNSPLHF,TGTGCCAGCAGCGGGCAGGGGACCGTGAATTCACCCCTCCACTTT
TRBV18,TRBJ2-7,NA,NA,CASSQQEAYEQYF,TGTGCCAGCTCACAACAAGAGGCCTACGAGCAGTACTTC
TRBV27,TRBJ1-1,few,TRBD1,CASRPDRIVAEAFF,TGTGCCAGCCGACCGGACAGGATAGTGGCTGAAGCTTTCTTT
TRBV5-1,TRBJ2-1,NA,NA,CASRTTGTSYNEQFF,TGCGCCAGCAGAACTACAGGGACCTCCTACAATGAGCAGTTCTTC
TRBV28,TRBJ1-1,NA,NA,CASSLGGARNTEAFF,TGTGCCAGCAGTTTAGGGGGGGCGCGGAACACTGAAGCTTTCTTT
TRBV7-3,TRBJ2-7,NA,NA,CASSLNGNSYEQYF,TGTGCCAGCAGCTTAAATGGCAACTCCTACGAGCAGTACTTC
TRBV7-3,TRBJ2-1,NA,TRBD1,CASSRQGSNEQFF,TGTGCCAGCAGCCGACAGGGGAGCAATGAGCAGTTCTTC
TRBV2,TRBJ2-6,NA,NA,CASSSQGSGANVLTF,TGTGCCAGCAGCTCACAGGGTTCCGGGGCCAACGTCCTGACTTTC
TRBV29-1,TRBJ2-1,NA,TRBD2,CSVVRLADYNEQFF,TGCAGCGTTGTAAGACTAGCGGACTACAATGAGCAGTTCTTC
TRBV27,TRBJ2-6,NA,TRBD1,CASSDRASGANVLTF,TGTGCCAGCAGTGACAGGGCCTCTGGGGCCAACGTCCTGACTTTC
TRBV5-1,TRBJ2-1,once,TRBD1,CASSLGGQGSYNEQFF,TGCGCCAGCAGCTTGGGGGGACAGGGGAGCTACAATGAGCAGTTCTTC
TRBV7-8,TRBJ1-5,NA,TRBD1,CASSPWDRGIQPQHF,TGTGCCAGCAGCCCCTGGGACAGGGGGATTCAGCCCCAGCATTTT
TRBV5-1,TRBJ1-1,NA,NA,CASSLQQGETEAFF,TGCGCCAGCAGCTTGCAACAGGGAGAAACTGAAGCTTTCTTT
TRBV7-9,TRBJ2-5,NA,TRBD2,CASSLATASGAQETQYF,TGTGCCAGCAGCTTAGCAACGGCTAGCGGGGCTCAAGAGACCCAGTACTTC
TRBV11-2,TRBJ1-2,few,NA,CASSPQGAYGYTF,TGTGCCAGCAGCCCACAGGGCGCCTATGGCTACACCTTC
TRBV30,TRBJ2-5,NA,NA,CAWSGTRQETQYF,TGTGCCTGGAGTGGGACACGGCAAGAGACCCAGTACTTC
TRBV21-1,TRBJ2-3,NA,NA,CASSNNRQGTTDTQYF,TGTGCCAGCAGCAACAATCGACAGGGGACAACAGATACGCAGTATTTT